What follows are 14 T cell receptor beta chains derived from one specimen sequenced in a study of beta chain features in type 1 diabetes. Study results and caveats: Shortening of TCRB CDR3s, moderate but significant, appeared in all four CD4+ subsets of Type 1 diabetes patients.

The sequenced template was cDNA made from the entire isolated RNA. Clones were sequenced by immunoSEQ multiplex PCR, and TCRdb holds only the in-frame ones, with some missing. This sample has almost 350,000 clones, with approximately 9.9% found just once. Their specific antigens are unknown. The sequencing sample was made of central memory CD4+ T cells from blood. The receptors stem from a man aged 25-40 years with type 1 diabetes.

This chain connects TRBV29-1 to TRBJ2-6; unclear D gene. The CDR3 is made up of 13 amino acids. The germline V and J ends were trimmed by 7 bases and 2 bases, with 9 bases remaining between them. CDR1 is SQVTM and CDR2 is ANQGSEA in the germline V gene. CDR3 sequence: CSAQATGANVLTF. DNA of the CDR3: TGCAGCGCCCAGGCGACTGGGGCCAACGTCCTGACTTTC.

This clone appeared a few times. Given a much more abundant clone one base away, this may be a read error. Other DNA sequences within the sample encode an identical CDR3. The chain is built from TRBV14 and TRBJ2-2; weak D call: TRBD1 (5 bases). The ends were cut back, 1 base at V and 5 bases at J, with 11 bases in the middle. The CDR3 spans 15 residues. Germline V lookup: CDR1 SGHDN, CDR2 FVKESK. The CDR3 coding sequence is TGTGCCAGCAGCCAAGGGCAGGGATGGACCGGGGAGCTGTTTTTT. It is translated as CASSQGQGWTGELFF.

The chain is built from TRBV5-1 and TRBJ1-2; D is perhaps TRBD1 (5 bases). Germline CDR1 SGHRS, CDR2 YFSETQ. The CDR3 has 14 amino acids. Between the trimmed V and J ends, which lost 0 bases and 7 bases, there was a span of 13 bases. The CDR3 DNA reads TGCGCCAGCAGCTTGGGCAGGGAAAAGCGTGGCTACACCTTC. Translated: CASSLGREKRGYTF. Full variable domain (rest looked up from reference TRBV5-1 and TRBJ1-2): KAGVTQTPRYLIKTRGQQVTLSCSPISGHRSVSWYQQTPGQGLQFLFEYFSETQRNKGNFPGRFSGRQFSNSRSEMNVSTLELGDSALYLCASSLGREKRGYTFGSGTRLTVV.

The rearrangement uses TRBV6-5 and TRBJ2-7, with 9 bases fitting TRBD1. Looked up from germline, CDR1 is MNHEY and CDR2 is SVGAGI. CDR3 length equals 15 residues. V lost 5 bases and J lost 5; bases outside the gene matches: 10. This chain's CDR3 is CASSTTGTGNHEQYF. CDR3 coding DNA: TGTGCCAGCAGTACCACCGGGACAGGGAATCACGAGCAGTACTTC.

The CDR3 sequence: CASSPRPGDPGNTIYF. The CDR3 DNA sequence: TGTGCCAGCAGCCCGAGGCCAGGGGATCCGGGAAACACCATATATTTT. The genes are TRBV7-2 and TRBJ1-3; D possibly corresponds to TRBD1 (6 bases). The germline V gene encodes CDR1 SGHTA and CDR2 FQGNSA. This CDR3 has 16 residues. The ends were cut back, 5 bases at V and 4 bases at J, with 18 bases in the middle.

The V gene is TRBV6-5, the J gene TRBJ2-5, with 9 bases identical to TRBD2. From germline, CDR1 is MNHEY and CDR2 SVGAGI. This CDR3 has 16 amino acids. V was clipped by 2 bases and J by 7 bases; unmatched bases: 11. The CDR3 region has the DNA TGTGCCAGCAGTTACAATCCTAGCGGGGCGATAGGGACCCAGTACTTC. Amino acid sequence: CASSYNPSGAIGTQYF.

A few counts support this clone. This chain uses TRBV29-1 with TRBJ2-7; 8 positions match TRBD1. Germline-derived CDR1 and CDR2 are SQVTM and ANQGSEA. This CDR3 has 14 residues. The junction had 6 bases not matched to a gene; V was cut back by 4 bases and J by 1 base. CDR3 amino acids: CSVGEGTGSYEQYF. The CDR3, as DNA: TGCAGCGTTGGGGAAGGGACAGGTTCCTACGAGCAGTACTTC.

The rearrangement uses TRBV29-1 and TRBJ2-1; 10 bases match TRBD1. The CDR3 contains 13 residues. V lost 3 bases, J lost 6 bases, and 2 bases stayed unmatched. The germline V gene has CDR1 SQVTM and CDR2 ANQGSEA. CDR3 sequence: CSVDRTGGNEQFF. Written as DNA, the CDR3 is TGCAGCGTTGACCGGACAGGGGGCAATGAGCAGTTCTTC.

This clone was detected many times. The CDR3 DNA follows: TGTGCCAGTAGTACCGGGACAGGGGGCGGCAATCAGCCCCAGCATTTT. Encoded protein: CASSTGTGGGNQPQHF. This rearrangement joins TRBV19 to TRBJ1-5; 12 positions agree with TRBD1. The CDR3 covers 16 residues. V lost 4 bases, J lost 2 bases, and 3 bases stayed unmatched. Germline V gives CDR1 LNHDA, CDR2 SQIVND (reference sequence).

The chain recombines TRBV7-2 with TRBJ2-2; D unresolved. CDR3 length: 14 amino acids. Germline V gene data show CDR1 as SGHTA and CDR2 as FQGNSA. V lost 5 bases and J 2 bases, leaving 9 bases between the germline ends. This CDR3 reads CASSGPKNTGELFF. The CDR3 coding sequence is TGTGCCAGCAGCGGACCGAAAAACACCGGGGAGCTGTTTTTT.

The chain is built from TRBV29-1 and TRBJ2-5, with TRBD2 identical over 7 bases. The CDR3 spans 13 residues. The ends lost 7 bases at V and 3 bases at J; junction bases unmatched: 8. Looked up from germline, CDR1 is SQVTM and CDR2 is ANQGSEA. This chain's CDR3 is CSARLGGEETQYF. The DNA of the CDR3 is TGCAGCGCTCGATTGGGGGGGGAAGAGACCCAGTACTTC.

This clone was observed a few times. The rearrangement joins TRBV6-5 to TRBJ2-5; 7 bases fit TRBD1. The germline CDR1 and CDR2 sequences are MNHEY and SVGAGI. The CDR3 is 14 residues long. V dropped 2 bases and J dropped 5; count of bases not matched to a gene: 5. The DNA of the CDR3 is TGTGCCAGCAGTTACCAGACAGGGTCGGAGACCCAGTACTTC. Protein product: CASSYQTGSETQYF.

The rearrangement joins TRBV28 to TRBJ2-7, with TRBD1 as a possible D gene (6 bases). V was trimmed by 5 bases and J by 3 bases, leaving 23 bases between them. The CDR3 is made up of 17 amino acids. The germline CDR1 and CDR2 sequences are MDHEN and SYDVKM. The CDR3: CASSPPGQLGQNYEQYF. CDR3 sequence (DNA): TGTGCCAGCAGTCCCCCTGGCCAGTTGGGACAAAACTACGAGCAGTACTTC.

As regards this clone: A much larger clone lies one base from this, so it may be a read error. V usage is TRBV5-6 and J usage is TRBJ2-7; tentative D call: TRBD1 (5 bases). The CDR3 is made up of 13 amino acids. The germline V and J ends were trimmed by 2 bases and 2 bases, with 8 bases remaining between them. Germline CDR1 and CDR2: SGHDT and YYEEEE. The CDR3 region is CASSFRGTYEQYF. The CDR3 coding sequence is TGTGCCAGCAGCTTTAGGGGAACCTACGAGCAGTACTTC.